This TCR beta chain was recovered during a study of tumor-infiltrating lymphocytes in primary liver carcinoma (dated by TCRdb to about 2017). Context from the whole study: Hepatocellular carcinoma (four) or combined HCC and intrahepatic cholangiocarcinoma (one) was present in the five patients, who were three men and two women aged 30 to 69 years. Each sample produced roughly 3.5 to 7.13 million productive TCRbeta reads, and read depth showed no significant difference between tissue types. A total of approximately 35 specimens from 5 patients underwent TCRbeta repertoire sequencing, comprising about 25 tumor regions, 5 adjacent noncancerous liver tissues and 5 peripheral blood samples. Reproducibility between technical replicate repertoires was high, with correlation coefficients above 0.95 and mean shared-clone rates around 0.88. The five patients had tumors staged T1-T3 N0M0, with maximum diameters ranging from roughly 4.2 to 11 cm. TCRbeta repertoire sequencing, expression microarrays and whole-exome sequencing were combined in the study across five regions of each liver tumor, with adjacent normal tissue and blood also included.

This clonotype was counted many times. What this receptor recognizes is not known. The germline gene is not matched at one end of the junction; a read error may be the cause. CDR1 and CDR2 were assigned from the germline V gene as MNHEY and SVGAGI. Counted from cysteine to phenylalanine, this CDR3 has 14 amino acids. Here the CDR3 DNA is all that survives: 42 bases in frame from base 1. What the authors observed across the whole study: Because sequencing covered only the TCR beta chain and unpaired alpha chains were not captured, true repertoire diversity is likely underestimated. Repertoire overlap was higher between tumor regions (mean roughly 35%) than tumor-adjacent (17%) or tumor-blood (approximately 14%) pairs, consistent with antigen-driven expansion. Compared with blood, tumors had a significantly larger share of the repertoire taken up by the top 250 clones (p = 0.039). Because the samples were bulk and unsorted, CD4+ and CD8+ T cell repertoires could not be compared. The study included only five patients, and the authors note findings should be validated in a larger study.

Total RNA and DNA were co-extracted from around 18-30 mg of bulk tissue with the AllPrep DNA/RNA mini kit, without cell sorting. Between November 2015 and early 2016, a handful of patients in China with histopathologically diagnosed primary liver carcinoma had their tumors surgically resected. At the time of sampling, the patients had chronic HBV infection and had not received any treatment. Pieces of fresh tumor and adjacent tissue were cut in half, with one half kept in RNAlater at -80 degrees C and the other half sent for histology. Starting from approximately 0.5 ug total RNA, TCRbeta-specific cDNA was produced by reverse transcription with a constant-region primer and ProtoScript II reverse transcriptase. Construction of the TCRbeta libraries relied on three nested rounds of multiplex PCR, following a slightly modified ARM-PCR procedure. Each of the first two PCR rounds ran for approximately 11 cycles and used multiplex TRBV1-TRBV30 forward primers together with a Cbeta reverse primer. Sample barcodes and Illumina adapters were attached in a final 25-cycle PCR using Deep VentR polymerase. Amplicons of 200-500 bp were gel-purified with a QIAquick gel extraction kit before sequencing. An Illumina HiSeq 2500 was used to sequence the TCRbeta amplicons, generating 250-bp paired-end reads. Per the authors' processing: To recover full CDR3 sequences, reads were quality-trimmed using Trimmomatic v0.33 and paired reads were then merged using FLASH v1.2.11. V, D and J germline segments were assigned to the rearranged TCRbeta sequences using MiGEC v1.2.1b. Clonotype statistics and Shannon-Wiener diversity indices were calculated with VDJtools v1.0.0. Except for diversity analysis, only the 250 most abundant clonotypes of each sample were used in subsequent analyses to reduce sampling bias. In TCRdb, the public reads were trimmed at Q25 with fastp and aligned with MiXCR, with productive beta chains retained. Records with the same CDR3 protein are collapsed into one entry carrying the most frequent genes and DNA. The authors' filters were not applied to this entry. The sample data list tens of thousands of distinct CDR3 sequences, and 75% of these were observed just once. The ten largest clones add up to 35% to 40% of the sample.

The clonotype originates from a man aged 35-49 years with primary liver carcinoma and hepatitis B virus infection. Sequencing used tumor-adjacent normal liver tissue. The V and J genes are TRBV6-5 and TRBJ2-2; the D gene is perhaps TRBD1 or TRBD2, as each covers 5 bases. The sequenced DNA: TGTGCCAGCAGTTACGTGGCGGACACCGGGGAGCCGTTTTTT. Translated, this gives CASSYVADTGEPFF.